This T cell receptor beta chain emerged from a study of CD4 T cells in relation to SARS-CoV-2 and coronaviruses. Comment on this clone: Its antigen is still unknown.

The unexposed donors gave CD4+ T cells in about 2011-2018, prior to COVID-19. Isolation of CD4+ T cells took place after about 9 days in culture. Generated by immunoSEQ multiplex PCR, the TCRdb table keeps only in-frame clones and is missing some. Of tens of thousands of clones in the sample, less than 80% are singletons; the top ten hold around a fifth. V was pared by 5 bases and J by 4 bases, with 9 bases between. The V gene's germline CDR1 is SNHLY and CDR2 FYNNEI. The CDR3 is made up of 13 amino acids. The TCR sequence derives from a human donor in good health. Sequencing was performed on CD4+ T cells from PBMCs, cultured in vitro. The genes are TRBV2 and TRBJ2-1, with D unclear. CDR3 sequence reads: CASSINPYNEQFF. CDR3 bases: TGTGCCAGCAGTATTAACCCGTACAATGAGCAGTTCTTC. The whole variable domain, filled in from reference TRBV2 and TRBJ2-1, reads EPEVTQTPSHQVTQMGQEVILRCVPISNHLYFYWYRQILGQKVEFLVSFYNNEISEKSEIFDDQFSVERPDGSNFTLKIRSTKLEDSAMYFCASSINPYNEQFFGPGTRLTVL.